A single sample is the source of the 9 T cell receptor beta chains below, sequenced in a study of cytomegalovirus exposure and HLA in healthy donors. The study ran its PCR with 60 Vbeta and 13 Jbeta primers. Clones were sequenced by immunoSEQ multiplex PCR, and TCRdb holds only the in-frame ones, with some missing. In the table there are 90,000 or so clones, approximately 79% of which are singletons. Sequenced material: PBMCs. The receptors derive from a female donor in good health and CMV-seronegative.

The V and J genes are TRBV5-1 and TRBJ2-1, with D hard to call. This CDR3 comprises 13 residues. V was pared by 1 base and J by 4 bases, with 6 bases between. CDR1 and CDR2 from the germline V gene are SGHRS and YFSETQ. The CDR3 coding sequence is TGCGCCAGCAGCTTGTCCCAGTACAATGAGCAGTTCTTC. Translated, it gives CASSLSQYNEQFF.

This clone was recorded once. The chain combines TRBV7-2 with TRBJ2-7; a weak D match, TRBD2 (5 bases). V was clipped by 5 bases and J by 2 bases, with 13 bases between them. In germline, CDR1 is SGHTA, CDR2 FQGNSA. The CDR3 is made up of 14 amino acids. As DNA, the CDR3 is TGTGCCAGCAGCCAGCATGGAGGAGCCTACGAGCAGTACTTC. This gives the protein CASSQHGGAYEQYF.

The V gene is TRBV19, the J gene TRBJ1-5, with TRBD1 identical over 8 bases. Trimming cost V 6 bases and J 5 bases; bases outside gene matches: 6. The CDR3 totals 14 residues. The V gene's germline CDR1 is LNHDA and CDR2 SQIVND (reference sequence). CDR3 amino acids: CASRTNRGDQPQHF. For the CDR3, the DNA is TGTGCCAGTAGGACCAACAGGGGGGATCAGCCCCAGCATTTT.

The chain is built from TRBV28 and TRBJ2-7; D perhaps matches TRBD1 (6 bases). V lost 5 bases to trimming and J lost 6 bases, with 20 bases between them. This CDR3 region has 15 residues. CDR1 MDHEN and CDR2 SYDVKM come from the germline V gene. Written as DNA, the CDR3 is TGTGCCAGCAGTCCTCCAAGCGGTACAGGGTCCGAGCAGTACTTC. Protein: CASSPPSGTGSEQYF.

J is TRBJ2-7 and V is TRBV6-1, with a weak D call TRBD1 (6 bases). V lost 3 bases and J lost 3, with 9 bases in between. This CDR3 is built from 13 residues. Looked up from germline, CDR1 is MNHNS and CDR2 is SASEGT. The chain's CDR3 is CASSEIRGYEQYF. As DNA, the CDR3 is TGTGCCAGCAGTGAGATCAGGGGCTACGAGCAGTACTTC.

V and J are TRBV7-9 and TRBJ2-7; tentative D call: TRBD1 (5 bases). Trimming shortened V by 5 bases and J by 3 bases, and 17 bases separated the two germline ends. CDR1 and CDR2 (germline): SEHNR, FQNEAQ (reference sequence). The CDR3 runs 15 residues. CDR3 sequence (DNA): TGTGCCAGCAGCCCGACAGCAACAAAAAACTACGAGCAGTACTTC. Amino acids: CASSPTATKNYEQYF.

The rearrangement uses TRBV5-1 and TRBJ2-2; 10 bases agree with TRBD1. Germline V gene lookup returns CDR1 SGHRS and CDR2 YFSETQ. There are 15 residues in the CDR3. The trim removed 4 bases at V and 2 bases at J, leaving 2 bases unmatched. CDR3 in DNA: TGCGCCAGCAGCGACAGGGGGCTCAACACCGGGGAGCTGTTTTTT. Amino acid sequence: CASSDRGLNTGELFF.

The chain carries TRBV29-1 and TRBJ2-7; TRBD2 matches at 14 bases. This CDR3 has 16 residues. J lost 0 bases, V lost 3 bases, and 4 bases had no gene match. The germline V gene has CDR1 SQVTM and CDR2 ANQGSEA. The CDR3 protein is CSVEGTSGGSSYEQYF. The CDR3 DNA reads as TGCAGCGTTGAGGGGACTAGCGGGGGTAGCTCCTACGAGCAGTACTTC.

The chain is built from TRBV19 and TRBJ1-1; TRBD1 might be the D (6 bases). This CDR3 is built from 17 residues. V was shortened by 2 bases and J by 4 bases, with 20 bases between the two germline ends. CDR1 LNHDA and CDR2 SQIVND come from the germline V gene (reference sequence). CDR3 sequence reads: CASSIKGQMAGVTEAFF. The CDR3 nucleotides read TGTGCCAGTAGTATAAAAGGACAAATGGCAGGGGTCACTGAAGCTTTCTTT.